Shown below are 9 T cell receptor beta chains from a single sample sequenced in a study of blood T cell repertoires in COVID-19. The method was immunoSEQ multiplex PCR; TCRdb's version includes in-frame clones alone and lacks a portion of them. The profile covers 200,000 to 300,000 clones, with 65% to 90% appearing a single time and roughly 4.7% taken by the ten largest. The sample was peripheral blood. All receptors derive from a woman aged 70-85 years with acute or convalescent COVID-19.

The rearrangement uses TRBV29-1 and TRBJ1-5; D may be TRBD1 (5 bases). From germline, CDR1 is SQVTM and CDR2 ANQGSEA. V gave up 7 bases and J gave up 0 bases, with 10 bases separating them. The CDR3 loop spans 13 amino acids. This chain's CDR3 is CSAGGYSNQPQHF. CDR3 sequence (DNA): TGCAGCGCTGGGGGGTATAGCAATCAGCCCCAGCATTTT.

V is TRBV7-9 and J is TRBJ2-7; D is possibly TRBD1 (6 bases). Deletions cut 0 bases from V and 5 bases from J, with 17 bases between. CDR3 length: 16 amino acids. The germline CDR1 and CDR2 sequences are SEHNR and FQNEAQ (reference sequence). The CDR3, as DNA: TGTGCCAGCAGCTTAGCGCTGTTTGGGGGCTACGACGAGCAGTACTTC. As protein: CASSLALFGGYDEQYF.

The chain carries TRBV28 and TRBJ1-6, with TRBD1 identical over 8 bases. J was trimmed by 6 bases and V by 3 bases; bases with no gene match: 4. Per the germline V gene, CDR1 is MDHEN and CDR2 is SYDVKM. This CDR3 region has 15 residues. CDR3 residues: CASSLLDRVNSPLHF. For the CDR3, the DNA is TGTGCCAGCAGTTTGTTGGACAGGGTTAATTCACCCCTCCACTTT.

The chain recombines TRBV6-1 with TRBJ1-2; 7 bases line up with TRBD1. After removal of 2 bases from V and 5 bases from J, the junction contained 14 bases not matched to a gene. This CDR3 is built from 17 residues. Germline lookup yields CDR1 MNHNS and CDR2 SASEGT. CDR3 nucleotides: TGTGCCAGCAGTGAACTAGCAGACAGGGCGGCTCGATATGGCTACACCTTC. This gives the protein CASSELADRAARYGYTF.

V gene TRBV6-5 combines with J gene TRBJ2-2, with TRBD1 matching over 10 bases. Germline-derived CDR1 and CDR2 are MNHEY and SVGAGI. The trim removed 6 bases at V and 6 bases at J, leaving 7 bases unmatched. The CDR3 loop spans 15 amino acids. This chain's CDR3 is CASSHGTGEAGELFF. CDR3 nucleotide sequence: TGTGCCAGCAGCCACGGGACAGGGGAAGCCGGGGAGCTGTTTTTT.

Notes on this clone: This sequence may be a read error, since a much larger clone differs from it by one base. The rearrangement joins TRBV2 to TRBJ2-7, with 10 positions matching TRBD2. The CDR3 extends over 14 amino acids. Germline loops: CDR1 SNHLY, CDR2 FYNNEI. With V trimmed by 6 bases and J by 0 bases, 2 bases remained unmatched. This CDR3 is CASSASGGSYEQYF. Here the CDR3 DNA reads TGTGCCAGCAGCGCTAGCGGGGGCTCCTACGAGCAGTACTTC.

The chain is built from TRBV5-6 and TRBJ2-5; D is perhaps TRBD2 (6 bases). Looked up from germline, CDR1 is SGHDT and CDR2 is YYEEEE. The CDR3 loop spans 15 amino acids. V lost 4 bases to trimming and J lost 1 base, with 14 bases between them. CDR3 in DNA: TGTGCCAGCAGCCCCTCGGGCGGGGTCCAAGAGACCCAGTACTTC. Residues: CASSPSGGVQETQYF.

Worth noting for this clone: Distinct nucleotide sequences in the sample also encode this CDR3. This chain joins TRBV6-5 and TRBJ1-2; D uncertain. The CDR3 runs to 12 residues. Germline V gene sequence: CDR1 MNHEY, CDR2 SVGAGI. Trimming pared 2 bases from V and 6 bases from J, leaving 7 bases between. The CDR3 DNA follows: TGTGCCAGCAGTTACGGAGGAAATGGCTACACCTTC. Translation: CASSYGGNGYTF.

The chain employs TRBV28 and TRBJ1-1; possibly TRBD1 for D (5 bases). The length of the CDR3 is 10 residues. The germline gives CDR1 MDHEN, CDR2 SYDVKM. Trimming cost V 6 bases and J 11 bases, with 10 bases left between them. The CDR3 coding sequence is TGTGCCAGCAGGCAGGGTCTCGCTTTCTTT. Encoded protein: CASRQGLAFF.